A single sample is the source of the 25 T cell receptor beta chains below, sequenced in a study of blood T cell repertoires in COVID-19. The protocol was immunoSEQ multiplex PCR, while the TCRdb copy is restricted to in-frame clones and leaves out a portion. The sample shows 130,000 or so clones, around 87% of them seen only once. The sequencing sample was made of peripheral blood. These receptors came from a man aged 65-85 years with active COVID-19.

The CDR3 is CASSIGRVSGELFF. In DNA form, the CDR3 reads TGTGCCAGTAGTATAGGCAGGGTGAGCGGGGAGCTGTTTTTT. The rearrangement uses TRBV19 and TRBJ2-2; D perhaps matches TRBD1 (5 bases). The CDR3 is made up of 14 amino acids. Germline CDR1 and CDR2: LNHDA and SQIVND (reference sequence). V was clipped by 1 base and J by 7 bases, with 10 bases between them. The full variable domain, rest sourced from reference TRBV19 and TRBJ2-2, is DGGITQSPKYLFRKEGQNVTLSCEQNLNHDAMYWYRQDPGQGLRLIYYSQIVNDFQKGDIAEGYSVSREKKESFPLTVTSAQKNPTAFYLCASSIGRVSGELFFGEGSRLTVL.

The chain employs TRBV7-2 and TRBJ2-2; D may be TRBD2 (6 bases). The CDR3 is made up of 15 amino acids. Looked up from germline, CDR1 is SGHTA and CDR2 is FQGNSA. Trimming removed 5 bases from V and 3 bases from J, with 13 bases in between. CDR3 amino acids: CASSRTQRDTGELFF. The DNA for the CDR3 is TGTGCCAGCAGCCGGACCCAGCGGGACACCGGGGAGCTGTTTTTT.

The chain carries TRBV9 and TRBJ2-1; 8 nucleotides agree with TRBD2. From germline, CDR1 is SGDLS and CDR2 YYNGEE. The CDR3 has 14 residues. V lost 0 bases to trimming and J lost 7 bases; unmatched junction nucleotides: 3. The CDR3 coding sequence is TGTGCCAGCAGCGTAGGGACTAGCAGAAATGAGCAGTTCTTC. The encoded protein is CASSVGTSRNEQFF.

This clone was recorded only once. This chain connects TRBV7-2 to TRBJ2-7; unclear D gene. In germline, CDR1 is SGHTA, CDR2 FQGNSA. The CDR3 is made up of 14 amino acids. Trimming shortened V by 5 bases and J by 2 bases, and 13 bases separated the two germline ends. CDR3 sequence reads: CASSLPISPYEQYF. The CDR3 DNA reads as TGTGCCAGCAGCCTACCTATAAGTCCCTACGAGCAGTACTTC.

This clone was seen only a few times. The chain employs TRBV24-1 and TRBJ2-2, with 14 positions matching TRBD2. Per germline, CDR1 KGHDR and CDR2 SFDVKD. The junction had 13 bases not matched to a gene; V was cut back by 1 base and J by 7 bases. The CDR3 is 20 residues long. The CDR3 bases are TGTGCCACCAGTGATTTCTCCGGACTAGCGGGAGGCCGTAAGGGCGGGGAGCTGTTTTTT. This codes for CATSDFSGLAGGRKGGELFF.

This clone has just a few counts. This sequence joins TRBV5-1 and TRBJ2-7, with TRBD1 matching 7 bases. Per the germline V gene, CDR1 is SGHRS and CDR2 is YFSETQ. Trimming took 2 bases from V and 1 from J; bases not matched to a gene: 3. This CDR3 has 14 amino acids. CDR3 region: CASSFEQGSYEQYF. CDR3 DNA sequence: TGCGCCAGCAGCTTTGAACAGGGGTCCTACGAGCAGTACTTC.

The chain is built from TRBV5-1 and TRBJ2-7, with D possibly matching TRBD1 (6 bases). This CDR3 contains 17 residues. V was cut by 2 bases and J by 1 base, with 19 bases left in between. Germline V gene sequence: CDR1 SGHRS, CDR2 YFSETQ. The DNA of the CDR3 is TGCGCCAGCAGCTTCCGGACAGCTATTTCTCCTTCCTACGAGCAGTACTTC. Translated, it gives CASSFRTAISPSYEQYF.

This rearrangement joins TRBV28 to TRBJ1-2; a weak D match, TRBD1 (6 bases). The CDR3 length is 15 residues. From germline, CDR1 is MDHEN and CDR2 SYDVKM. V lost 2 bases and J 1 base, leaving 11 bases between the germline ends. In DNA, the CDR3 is TGTGCCAGCAGTTTAATGACAGGCCGTAACTATGGCTACACCTTC. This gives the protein CASSLMTGRNYGYTF.

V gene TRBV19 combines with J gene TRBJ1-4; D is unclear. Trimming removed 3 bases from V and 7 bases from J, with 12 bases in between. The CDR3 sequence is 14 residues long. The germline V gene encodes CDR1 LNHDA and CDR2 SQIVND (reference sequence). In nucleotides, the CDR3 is TGTGCCAGTAGTATCTGGGCCGCGGGTGAAAAACTGTTTTTT. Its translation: CASSIWAAGEKLFF.

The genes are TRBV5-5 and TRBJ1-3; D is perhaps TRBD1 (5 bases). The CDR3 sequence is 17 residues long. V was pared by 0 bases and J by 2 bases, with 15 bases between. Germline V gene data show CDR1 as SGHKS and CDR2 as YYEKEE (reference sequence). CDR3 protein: CASSLAVSGRTGNTIYF. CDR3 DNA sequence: TGTGCCAGCAGCTTGGCCGTCTCAGGGCGAACTGGAAACACCATATATTTT. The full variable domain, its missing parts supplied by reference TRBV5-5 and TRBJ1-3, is DAGVTQSPTHLIKTRGQQVTLRCSPISGHKSVSWYQQVLGQGPQFIFQYYEKEERGRGNFPDRFSARQFPNYSSELNVNALLLGDSALYLCASSLAVSGRTGNTIYFGEGSWLTVV.

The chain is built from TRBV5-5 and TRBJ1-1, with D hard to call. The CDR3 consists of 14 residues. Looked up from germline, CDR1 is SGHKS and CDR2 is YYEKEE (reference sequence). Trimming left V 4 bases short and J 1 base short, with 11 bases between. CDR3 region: CASSPHTGNTEAFF. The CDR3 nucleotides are TGTGCCAGCAGCCCCCATACGGGGAACACTGAAGCTTTCTTT.

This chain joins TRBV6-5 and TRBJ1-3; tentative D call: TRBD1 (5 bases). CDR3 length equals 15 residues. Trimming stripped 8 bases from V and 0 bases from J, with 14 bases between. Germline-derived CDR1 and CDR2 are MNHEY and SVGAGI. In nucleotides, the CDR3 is TGTGCCAGCCGAGAGACAGATTTCTCTGGAAACACCATATATTTT. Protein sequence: CASRETDFSGNTIYF.

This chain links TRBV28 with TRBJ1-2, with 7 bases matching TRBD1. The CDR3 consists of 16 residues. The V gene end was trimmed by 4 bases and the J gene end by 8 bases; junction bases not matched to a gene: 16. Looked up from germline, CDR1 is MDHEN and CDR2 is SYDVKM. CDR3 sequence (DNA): TGTGCCAGCAGTTCGGTAGGGACAGCCCTATGGACAGGCTACACCTTC. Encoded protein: CASSSVGTALWTGYTF.

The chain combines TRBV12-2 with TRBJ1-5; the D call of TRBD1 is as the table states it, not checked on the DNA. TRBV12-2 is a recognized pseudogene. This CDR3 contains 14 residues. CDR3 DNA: TGTGCAAGTCGCTTATGGGCAGTAAATCAGCCCCAGCATTTT. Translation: CASRLWAVNQPQHF.

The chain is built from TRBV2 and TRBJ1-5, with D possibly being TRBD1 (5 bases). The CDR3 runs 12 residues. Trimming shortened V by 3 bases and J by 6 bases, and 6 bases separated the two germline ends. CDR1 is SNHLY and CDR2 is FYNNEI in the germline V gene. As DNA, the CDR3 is TGTGCCAGCAGTGATGGGGCTCAGCCCCAGCATTTT. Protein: CASSDGAQPQHF.

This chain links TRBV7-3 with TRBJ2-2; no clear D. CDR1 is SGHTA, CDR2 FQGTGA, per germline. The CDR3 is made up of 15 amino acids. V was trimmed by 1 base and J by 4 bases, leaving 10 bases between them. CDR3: CASSLNPTSTGELFF. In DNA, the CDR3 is TGTGCCAGCAGCTTAAACCCAACAAGCACCGGGGAGCTGTTTTTT. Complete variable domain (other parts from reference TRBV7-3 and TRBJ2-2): GAGVSQTPSNKVTEKGKYVELRCDPISGHTALYWYRQSLGQGPEFLIYFQGTGAADDSGLPNDRFFAVRPEGSVSTLKIQRTERGDSAVYLCASSLNPTSTGELFFGEGSRLTVL.

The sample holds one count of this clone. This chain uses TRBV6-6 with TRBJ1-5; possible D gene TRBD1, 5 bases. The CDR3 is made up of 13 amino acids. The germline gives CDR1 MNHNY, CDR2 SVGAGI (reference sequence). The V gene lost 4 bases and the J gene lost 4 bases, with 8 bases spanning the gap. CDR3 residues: CASSSGGNQPQHF. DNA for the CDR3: TGTGCCAGCAGTTCGGGGGGAAATCAGCCCCAGCATTTT.

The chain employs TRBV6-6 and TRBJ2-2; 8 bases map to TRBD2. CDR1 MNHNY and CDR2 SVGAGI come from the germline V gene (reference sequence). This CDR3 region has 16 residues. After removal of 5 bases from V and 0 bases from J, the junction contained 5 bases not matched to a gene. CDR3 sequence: CASSVNGRANTGELFF. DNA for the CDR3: TGTGCCAGCAGTGTAAACGGGAGGGCGAACACCGGGGAGCTGTTTTTT.

The CDR3: CASRSGGDTQYF. In nucleotides, the CDR3 is TGCGCCAGCAGGTCGGGGGGAGATACGCAGTATTTT. The V call is TRBV5-1, the J call TRBJ2-3; 7 nucleotides agree with TRBD2. After removal of 5 bases from V and 5 bases from J, the junction contained 2 bases not matched to a gene. CDR3 length equals 12 residues. CDR1 is SGHRS, CDR2 YFSETQ, per germline.

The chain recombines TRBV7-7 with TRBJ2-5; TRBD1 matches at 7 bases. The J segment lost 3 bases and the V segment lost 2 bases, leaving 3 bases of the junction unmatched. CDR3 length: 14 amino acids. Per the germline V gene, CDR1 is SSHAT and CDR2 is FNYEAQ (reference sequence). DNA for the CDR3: TGTGCCAGCAGCTTATCCGGGACAGAAGAGACCCAGTACTTC. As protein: CASSLSGTEETQYF.

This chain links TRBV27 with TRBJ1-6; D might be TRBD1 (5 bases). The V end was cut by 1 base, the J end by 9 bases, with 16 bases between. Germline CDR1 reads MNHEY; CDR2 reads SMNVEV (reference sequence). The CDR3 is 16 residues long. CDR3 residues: CASSLFVGTGGSPLHF. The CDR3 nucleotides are TGTGCCAGCAGTTTATTCGTGGGGACGGGGGGTTCACCCCTCCACTTT.

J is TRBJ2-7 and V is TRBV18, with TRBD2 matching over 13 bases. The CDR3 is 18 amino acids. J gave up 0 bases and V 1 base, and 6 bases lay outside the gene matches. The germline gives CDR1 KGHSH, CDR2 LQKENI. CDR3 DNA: TGTGCCAGCTCACCACGCGGACTAGCGGGAGCTTACTCCTACGAGCAGTACTTC. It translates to CASSPRGLAGAYSYEQYF.

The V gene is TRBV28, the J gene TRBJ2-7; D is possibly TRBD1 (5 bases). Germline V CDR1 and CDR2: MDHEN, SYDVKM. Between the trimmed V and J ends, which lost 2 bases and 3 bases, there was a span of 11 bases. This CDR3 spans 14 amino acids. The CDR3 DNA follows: TGTGCCAGCAGTTTAGTAGCAGGGATCTACGAGCAGTACTTC. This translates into CASSLVAGIYEQYF.

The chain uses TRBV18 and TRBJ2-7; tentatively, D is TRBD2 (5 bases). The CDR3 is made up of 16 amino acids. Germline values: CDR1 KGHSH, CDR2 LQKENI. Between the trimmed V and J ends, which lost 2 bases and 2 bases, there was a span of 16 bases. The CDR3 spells CASSPSRGGLTYEQYF. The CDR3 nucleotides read TGTGCCAGCTCACCAAGTCGGGGTGGCTTGACCTACGAGCAGTACTTC. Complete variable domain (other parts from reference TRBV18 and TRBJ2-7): NAGVMQNPRHLVRRRGQEARLRCSPMKGHSHVYWYRQLPEEGLKFMVYLQKENIIDESGMPKERFSAEFPKEGPSILRIQQVVRGDSAAYFCASSPSRGGLTYEQYFGPGTRLTVT.

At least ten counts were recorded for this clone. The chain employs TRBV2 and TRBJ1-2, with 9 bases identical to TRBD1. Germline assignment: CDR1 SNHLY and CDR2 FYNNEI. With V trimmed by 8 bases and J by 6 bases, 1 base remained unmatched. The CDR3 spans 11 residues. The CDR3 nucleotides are TGTGCCAGCGGGGACAGGGATGGCTACACCTTC. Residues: CASGDRDGYTF.